A selection of T cell receptor beta chains follows, all from one sample in a study of T cells after yellow fever vaccination. From the 5' RACE reads, TCRdb called clonotypes with MiXCR, one entry per CDR3 protein. There are just under 85,000 distinct CDR3 sequences in the sample; 10% to 15% occur only once, and 20% to 25% lies in the top ten. Source: CD8+ T cells not binding an NS4B(214-222) dextramer, sorted from PBMCs, taken around 3 weeks after the first yellow fever vaccination. These receptors all stem from a man younger than 35 who received the YFV17D yellow fever vaccine. The CDR3 runs from the conserved cysteine through the conserved F or W. A D gene is named only where the DNA matches it firmly. Not every row has a clone size; where given, it reads once, few, many or a size class.

j_gene	d_gene	v_gene	abundance	CDR3nt	CDR3aa
TRBJ2-7	-	TRBV7-2	many	TGTGCCAGCAGCTTAGTAAGGAGCTCCTACGAGCAGTACTTC	CASSLVRSSYEQYF
TRBJ2-1	-	TRBV9	many	TGTGCCAGCAGCCCCCGTCAGGGTGAAAGGCGTGAGCAGTTCTTC	CASSPRQGERREQFF
TRBJ2-1	TRBD2	TRBV19	few	TGTGCCAGTAGTGGGACTAGCGGGGGGGAGCAGTTCTTC	CASSGTSGGEQFF
TRBJ1-5	-	TRBV4-2	-	TGTGCCAGCAGCCAAGATTGGCGTACGGGCAATCAGCCCCAGCATTTT	CASSQDWRTGNQPQHF
TRBJ2-6	-	TRBV19	-	TGTGCCAGTAGTCCCTCCCACTCTGGGGCCAACGTCCTGACTTTC	CASSPSHSGANVLTF
TRBJ2-5	-	TRBV5-1	few	TGCGCCAGCAGCTTGCTATACCAAGAGACCCAGTACTTC	CASSLLYQETQYF
TRBJ1-4	-	TRBV10-2	-	TGCGCCAGCAGTGATTGGGGGGCTGATGAAAAACTGTTTTTT	CASSDWGADEKLFF
TRBJ2-2	-	TRBV15	few	TGTGCCACCAGCAGCCCCTATGGGGGGGCTAGCGGGCTGTTTTTT	CATSSPYGGASGLFF
TRBJ2-4	-	TRBV4-2	-	TGTGCCAGCAGCCAAGGGCCGGTCCGAGACTACGAAAACATTCAGTACTTC	CASSQGPVRDYENIQYF
TRBJ2-5	TRBD2	TRBV6-2/TRBV6-3	once	TGTGCCAGCAGTTACGTAGCGGGCGAGACCCAGTACTTC	CASSYVAGETQYF
TRBJ2-5	-	TRBV12-5	once	TGTGCTAGTGGTTTAAGGTTTCCCTCCTTGTCTGTCCAGTACTTC	CASGLRFPSLSVQYF
TRBJ2-1	-	TRBV5-1	-	TGCGCCAGCAGCTTAGGCGGGGGCCCCTACAATGAGCAGTTCTTC	CASSLGGGPYNEQFF
TRBJ2-1	-	TRBV29-1	-	TGCAGCGTTGTTTGGCTAGCGAGCTCCTACAATGAGCAGTTCTTC	CSVVWLASSYNEQFF
TRBJ2-2	-	TRBV6-2/TRBV6-3	-	TGTGCCAGCAGCTCCCGTGGATTCGCGAACACCGGGGGGCTGTTTTTT	CASSSRGFANTGGLFF
TRBJ2-1	TRBD2	TRBV7-6	-	TGTGCCAGCAGCTTTCTCCGGGGGGCCTACAATGAGCAGTTCTTC	CASSFLRGAYNEQFF
TRBJ1-5	-	TRBV24-1	-	TGTGCCACCAGTGCCCCGTTTAGCAATCAGCCCCAGCATTTT	CATSAPFSNQPQHF
TRBJ2-2	-	TRBV19	-	TGTGCCAGTAGTAGGCGACCCTCCGGCGCCGGGGAGCTGTTTTTT	CASSRRPSGAGELFF
TRBJ2-5	-	TRBV19	once	TGTGCCAGTAGTATACTTGGGGACCCCTCGTACCAAGAGACCCAGTACTTC	CASSILGDPSYQETQYF
TRBJ2-3	-	TRBV4-1	-	TGCGCCAGCAGCCAATCTGGGGTTGGCACAGATACGCAGTATTTT	CASSQSGVGTDTQYF
TRBJ2-1	-	TRBV30	-	TGTGCCTGGAGTGAAGGTCGGGTCGGGGCCCTCAATGAGCAGTTCTTC	CAWSEGRVGALNEQFF
TRBJ1-3	-	TRBV12-3/TRBV12-4	few	TGTGCCAGCGGCCTTTCAAGAGGCCCTGGAAACACCATATATTTT	CASGLSRGPGNTIYF
TRBJ2-7	-	TRBV20-1	-	TGCAGTGCTAGAGATGGAGGGGGGGCAACCTACGAGCAGTACTTC	CSARDGGGATYEQYF
TRBJ1-5	TRBD1	TRBV2	-	TGTGCCAGCATCCTCGGACAGGGGGTGGGTCAGCCCCAGCATTTT	CASILGQGVGQPQHF
TRBJ2-2	-	TRBV7-3	-	TGTGCCAGCAGCTTTACAGCCGGGGAGCTGTTTTTT	CASSFTAGELFF
TRBJ1-1	-	TRBV19	few	TGTGCCAGTAGTGCAGGGTTGGGCACTGAAGCTTTCTTT	CASSAGLGTEAFF
TRBJ2-2	-	TRBV12-3/TRBV12-4	-	TGTGCCAGCAGTTTAGTAGGGGCCGGGGAGCTGTTTTTT	CASSLVGAGELFF
TRBJ2-3	-	TRBV10-3	-	TGTGCCATCAGCAGTGACGGGGGAACAGATACGCAGTATTTT	CAISSDGGTDTQYF
TRBJ2-3	TRBD2	TRBV12-3/TRBV12-4	-	TGTGCCAGTCCCGGGGGGAGAGAACGAGGCACAGATACGCAGTATTTT	CASPGGRERGTDTQYF
TRBJ2-2	TRBD2	TRBV10-3	-	TGTGCCATCAGTGAGTCCCCTAGCGGAACAACCTCCACCGGGGAGCTGTTTTTT	CAISESPSGTTSTGELFF
TRBJ2-1	TRBD1	TRBV27	-	TGTGCCAGCAGTCCGGGGGACAGGCCCCCGATCGAGAATGAGCAGTTCTTC	CASSPGDRPPIENEQFF
TRBJ2-3	-	TRBV4-1	few	TGCGCCAGCAGCCCCCTGGGGGTGGGGGGATGGACAGATACGCAGTATTTT	CASSPLGVGGWTDTQYF
TRBJ2-1	-	TRBV7-2	few	TGTGCCAGCAGCTTAGAGAGGTCAGGTGGCAATGAGCAGTTCTTC	CASSLERSGGNEQFF
TRBJ1-2	TRBD1	TRBV12-3/TRBV12-4	few	TGTGCCAGCAGTTTAGGGACAGGACCTTACTATGGCTACACCTTC	CASSLGTGPYYGYTF
TRBJ2-5	-	TRBV28	-	TGTGCCAGCAGTTATACCACAAGGGGAGAGACCCAGTACTTC	CASSYTTRGETQYF
TRBJ1-6	-	TRBV12-3/TRBV12-4	-	TGTGCCAGCAGTTTCATTGCGCCAAGTGGTTCACCCCTCCACTTT	CASSFIAPSGSPLHF
TRBJ1-2	-	TRBV6-1	few	TGTGCCAGCAGTGAAAGGGACTTCTATGGCTACACCTTC	CASSERDFYGYTF
TRBJ2-3	-	TRBV2	few	TGTGCCAGCCTTGGAGATACGCAGTATTTT	CASLGDTQYF
TRBJ2-5	TRBD1	TRBV25-1	few	TGTGCCAGCAGTGCTAGGGACAGGGGTTGGGAGACCCAGTACTTC	CASSARDRGWETQYF
TRBJ2-5	-	TRBV4-2	-	TGTGCCAGCAGCCAAGTGTCCCAGGGACAAGAGACCCAGTACTTC	CASSQVSQGQETQYF
TRBJ2-1	-	TRBV15	-	TGTGCCACCAGCATGGGGACTCCAAACCCCCACAATGAGCAGTTCTTC	CATSMGTPNPHNEQFF
TRBJ2-5	TRBD2	TRBV6-1	few	TGTGCCAGCGGATCTAGCGGGGGGGCCTCAGAGACCCAGTACTTC	CASGSSGGASETQYF
TRBJ2-7	TRBD1	TRBV6-2/TRBV6-3	few	TGTGCCAGCAGGGAGCAGACAGGGAGCTTTCTCGAGCAGTACTTC	CASREQTGSFLEQYF
TRBJ1-6	-	TRBV6-4	-	TGTGCCAGCAGTGACACCAGAAGTGGGGCGATGGATTCACCCCTCCACTTT	CASSDTRSGAMDSPLHF
TRBJ2-3	TRBD2	TRBV7-3	few	TGTGCCAGCAGCCTCGGCGGGGGGGCCGGGGATACGCAGTATTTT	CASSLGGGAGDTQYF
TRBJ1-1	-	TRBV6-1	few	TGTGCCAGCAGTCTGGGTAAGGGGAACACTGAAGCTTTCTTT	CASSLGKGNTEAFF
TRBJ1-5	-	TRBV4-3	-	TGCGCCAGCAGCCAAGAAGCAGGACTTAGCAATCAGCCCCAGCATTTT	CASSQEAGLSNQPQHF
TRBJ2-7	-	TRBV20-1	few	TGCAGTGCTAGAGGAGAGGAGAGCTCCTACGAGCAGTACTTC	CSARGEESSYEQYF
TRBJ2-1	TRBD2	TRBV11-2	-	TGTGCCAGCAGCCCTGACGGACTAGCGGGGGGGACCTACAATGAGCAGTTCTTC	CASSPDGLAGGTYNEQFF
TRBJ2-1	TRBD2	TRBV13	-	TGTGCCAGCAGCTCCGGACTAGCGGGGAACTACAATGAGCAGTTCTTC	CASSSGLAGNYNEQFF
TRBJ2-1	TRBD1	TRBV7-9	-	TGTGCCAGCAGCTTAACAGGGGGCAATGAGCAGTTCTTC	CASSLTGGNEQFF
TRBJ1-2	TRBD1	TRBV29-1	-	TGCAGCGTCCCGTGGGACAGCCATGGCTACACCTTC	CSVPWDSHGYTF
TRBJ1-1	-	TRBV29-1	-	TGCAGCGCCTGCGTAGAAAACACTGAAGCTTTCTTT	CSACVENTEAFF